One and the same sample provided the 14 T cell receptor beta chains below, sequenced in a study of cytomegalovirus exposure and HLA in healthy donors (dated by TCRdb to between 2016 and 2019). The library was obtained by the immunoSEQ multiplex PCR assay. For the multiplex PCR, a mixture combining 60 forward primers for TCR Vbeta segments and 13 reverse primers for TCR Jbeta segments was used. The table was pulled from immuneACCESS by TCRdb, which kept in-frame rearrangements only. Such tables lose some clones; where checked, under half of the loss comes from unresolved V genes, and the rest has no known cause. The sample profile shows 99,000 or so clones; roughly three quarters of them were found once. The ten top clones hold around 1.2% of the sample. Sequencing was carried out using PBMCs. The receptors shown here come from a man aged 35-49 years in good health and CMV-seronegative.

The CDR3: CSVSTGGGSPLHF. CDR3 nucleotide sequence: TGCAGCGTTTCTACAGGGGGTGGTTCACCCCTCCACTTT. V usage is TRBV29-1 and J usage is TRBJ1-6; 8 bases are shared with TRBD1. The CDR3 extends over 13 amino acids. With V trimmed by 5 bases and J by 9 bases, 6 bases remained unmatched. Looked up from germline, CDR1 is SQVTM and CDR2 is ANQGSEA.

The chain has TRBV30 and TRBJ2-1, with D possibly matching TRBD2 (6 bases). The CDR3 totals 14 residues. Germline V gene lookup returns CDR1 GTSNPN and CDR2 SVGIG (reference sequence). Between the trimmed V and J ends, which lost 3 bases and 6 bases, there was a span of 15 bases. The CDR3 DNA is TGTGCCTGGAGCGGGACTTCTTCATTCAATGAGCAGTTCTTC. Translating gives CAWSGTSSFNEQFF.

The chain carries TRBV4-2 and TRBJ1-5; D gene ambiguous. The CDR3 loop spans 15 amino acids. Germline V gives CDR1 LGHNA, CDR2 YNFKEQ. V gave up 2 bases and J gave up 1 base, with 9 bases separating them. The CDR3 region has the DNA TGTGCCAGCAGCCAATTAACGGAGAGCAATCAGCCCCAGCATTTT. It codes for CASSQLTESNQPQHF.

The chain carries TRBV6-6 and TRBJ2-7, with no clear D. This CDR3 comprises 13 residues. V lost 2 bases, J lost 3 bases, and 8 bases lay in between. CDR1 is MNHNY and CDR2 is SVGAGI in the germline V gene (reference sequence). CDR3 protein: CASSYARLYEQYF. CDR3 nucleotides: TGTGCCAGCAGTTACGCTCGACTCTACGAGCAGTACTTC.

This clone is a singleton in its sample. V is TRBV10-3 and J is TRBJ1-1, with 8 bases matching TRBD1. The V segment lost 5 bases and the J segment 1 base; nucleotides outside the gene matches: 3. The CDR3 runs 14 residues. In germline, CDR1 is ENHRY, CDR2 SYGVKD. CDR3: CAISPGGGNTEAFF. CDR3 bases: TGTGCCATCAGTCCAGGGGGCGGGAACACTGAAGCTTTCTTT.

The chain links TRBV6-1 to TRBJ2-3; TRBD1 is a possible D gene (5 bases). The CDR3 length is 13 residues. Between the trimmed V and J ends, which lost 7 bases and 9 bases, there was a span of 17 bases. CDR1 MNHNS and CDR2 SASEGT come from the germline V gene. The DNA of the CDR3 is TGTGCCAGCAAACATGACCAGCCAGGGACGCAGTATTTT. The encoded protein is CASKHDQPGTQYF.

The chain combines TRBV4-1 with TRBJ2-1; tentative D call: TRBD1 (6 bases). The CDR3 runs to 13 residues. In germline, CDR1 is MGHRA, CDR2 YSYEKL. V was trimmed by 3 bases and J by 8 bases, leaving 11 bases between them. The CDR3 DNA is TGCGCCAGCAGCCATTCCTCAGGGGATGAGCAGTTCTTC. It is translated as CASSHSSGDEQFF.

A remark on this clone: A read error may produce the germline difference seen at one junction end. The gene calls are TRBV5-4 and TRBJ2-5, with 11 bases matching TRBD2. CDR1 and CDR2 from the germline V gene are SGHNT and YYREEE (reference sequence). The CDR3 has 17 amino acids. CDR3 DNA: TGTGCCAGCAGCTCTAGGACTAGCGGGCCAGACCAAGGGACCCAGTACTTC. Its protein product is CASSSRTSGPDQGTQYF.

This clone was observed once. The chain combines TRBV15 with TRBJ2-1; TRBD2 is a possible D gene (5 bases). CDR1 LNHNV and CDR2 YYDKDF come from the germline V gene (reference sequence). V was shortened by 7 bases and J by 0 bases, with 10 bases between the two germline ends. The CDR3 sequence is 14 residues long. Here the CDR3 reads CATNKRSSYNEQFF. The CDR3 bases are TGTGCCACCAATAAGCGGAGCTCCTACAATGAGCAGTTCTTC.

This chain uses TRBV27 with TRBJ2-1; 10 bases map to TRBD2. CDR1 MNHEY and CDR2 SMNVEV come from the germline V gene (reference sequence). The CDR3 spans 14 residues. Germline trimming cut 5 bases from V and 7 bases from J; bases unmatched to any gene: 5. Here the CDR3 reads CASSLAGVLNEQFF. CDR3 coding DNA: TGTGCCAGCAGTCTAGCGGGAGTACTGAATGAGCAGTTCTTC.

This clone turned up a few times. The CDR3: CASSDSGNTEAFF. For the CDR3, the DNA is TGTGCCAGCAGTGATTCAGGGAACACTGAAGCTTTCTTT. The chain carries TRBV6-1 and TRBJ1-1; D ambiguous. This CDR3 is built from 13 residues. V lost 3 bases to trimming and J lost 1 base, with 6 bases between them. Per germline, CDR1 MNHNS and CDR2 SASEGT.

This clone has a handful of counts. The chain uses TRBV6-6 and TRBJ1-6; 8 positions match TRBD1. This CDR3 spans 16 amino acids. Germline CDR1 MNHNY, CDR2 SVGAGI (reference sequence). After removal of 5 bases from V and 7 bases from J, the junction contained 10 bases not matched to a gene. The CDR3 is CASSGTGGGRNSPLHF. In nucleotides, the CDR3 is TGTGCCAGCAGTGGTACAGGGGGTGGTAGAAATTCACCCCTCCACTTT.

This clone was found a few times. The V call is TRBV15, the J call TRBJ2-3; 7 bases are a match to TRBD2. Germline-derived CDR1 and CDR2 are LNHNV and YYDKDF (reference sequence). The ends lost 0 bases at V and 4 bases at J; junction bases unmatched: 7. The CDR3 contains 16 residues. The CDR3 nucleotides are TGTGCCACCAGCAGAGACCGGACTAGTCTTCCAGATACGCAGTATTTT. This codes for CATSRDRTSLPDTQYF.

This chain joins TRBV5-1 and TRBJ2-7; TRBD1 might be the D (6 bases). There are 16 residues in the CDR3. Germline CDR1 is SGHRS and CDR2 is YFSETQ. V lost 0 bases to trimming and J lost 1 base, with 14 bases between them. CDR3 bases: TGCGCCAGCAGCTTGGTGCAGGGGCTCGGGTCCTACGAGCAGTACTTC. Translation: CASSLVQGLGSYEQYF.